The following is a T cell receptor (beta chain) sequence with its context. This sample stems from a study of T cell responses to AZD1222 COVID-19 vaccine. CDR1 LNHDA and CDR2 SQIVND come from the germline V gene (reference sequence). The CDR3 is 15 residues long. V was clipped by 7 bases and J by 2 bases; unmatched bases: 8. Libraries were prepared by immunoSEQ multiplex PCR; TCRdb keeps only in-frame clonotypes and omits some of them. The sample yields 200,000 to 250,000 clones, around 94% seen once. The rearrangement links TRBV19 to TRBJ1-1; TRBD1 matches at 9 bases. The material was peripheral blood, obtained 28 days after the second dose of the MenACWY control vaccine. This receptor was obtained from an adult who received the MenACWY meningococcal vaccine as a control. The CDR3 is CASTPTDRGNTEAFF. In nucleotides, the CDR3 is TGTGCCAGTACTCCCACGGACAGGGGAAACACTGAAGCTTTCTTT.